This T cell receptor (beta chain) was sequenced in a study of shared clonotypes between healthy human individuals. CDR1 SNHLY and CDR2 FYNNEI come from the germline V gene. This CDR3 has 14 amino acids. Findings and limits, study-wide: Measured sharing among donors was expected to vary with sequencing depth.

The sample holds one count of this clone. Its antigen is currently unknown. TCRdb keeps only in-frame clones here, not all; method: immunoSEQ multiplex PCR. This table has roughly 1,000,000 clones, about four fifths appearing once. The receptor comes from a man younger than 35 in good health. Some clones in this sample may be carry-over from other donors' samples. This chain joins TRBV2 and TRBJ2-5, with TRBD1 matching over 8 bases. The tail of the sequence fits TRBJ2-7 better, so the J call may be wrong. The sample comprised memory CD4+ T cells from PBMCs. Subset of the sample: CD45RA-negative fraction. The CDR3 DNA sequence: TGTGCCAGCAACCGACAGGGGCAGACCTACGAGCAGTACTTC. This sequence encodes CASNRQGQTYEQYF.